The source of this TCR beta chain is a study of blood T cell repertoires in COVID-19. In the study overall: COVID-19 samples collected from the United States, Italy and Spain covered acute and convalescent phases. From T cells, B-cell-depleted T cells, or PBMCs came the material, which was cDNA or gDNA.

Per the original methods: From reference gene primer amplification, estimates of nucleated cell counts were derived. Profiling relied on immunoSEQ multiplex PCR, and the TCRdb table lists in-frame clones only, not all of them. V and J calls and clone size come straight from that table; D and trimming were deduced from the DNA. Altogether roughly 100,000 clones are present, approximately 84% being singletons, with the ten largest covering around 4.5%. Germline V gene data show CDR1 as SGHTA and CDR2 as FQGTGA. The CDR3 is 14 residues long. Trimming left V 2 bases short and J 7 bases short, with 11 bases between.

The rearrangement links TRBV7-3 to TRBJ2-2; tentative D call: TRBD1 (5 bases). The sequence derives from a human donor in a cohort sampled during active COVID-19. The sequencing sample was made of peripheral blood. In DNA form, the CDR3 reads TGTGCCAGCAGCTTAGGTTGGGGCGACGGGGAGCTGTTTTTT. Translated: CASSLGWGDGELFF.